This TCR beta chain is from a study of shared clonotypes between healthy human individuals. Study overall: Per-donor plates numbered three CD4 naive, three CD4 memory, two CD8 naive and one CD8 memory.

Positive CCR7 selection of CD45RO-negative cells yielded the naive CD8 cells, and terminally differentiated effector memory CD45RA+ cells were excluded. The study drew its donors from healthy HIV-negative adults without recent acute infections or vaccinations. Remarks on this clone: Its cognate antigen is unknown.

TCRdb's table, derived via immunoSEQ multiplex PCR, lists solely in-frame clones and lacks some. The sample has about 2 million clones; approximately 94% are singletons. The CDR3 sequence is 14 residues long. V was clipped by 1 base and J by 9 bases; unmatched bases: 3. The V gene's germline CDR1 is MNHNS and CDR2 SASEGT. General study points: Estimated richness values were generally larger in naive subsets than in memory subsets. Sharing across four donors was highest in naive CD4 (around 5%) and lowest in memory CD8 (about 0.4%).

The chain carries TRBV6-1 and TRBJ1-6; 7 bases are shared with TRBD1. Sequenced sample: naive CD8+ T cells sorted from blood. The TCR sequence derives from a man between 18 and 35 years old in good health. CDR3: CASSEGDSPSPLHF. In DNA form, the CDR3 reads TGTGCCAGCAGTGAAGGGGACAGCCCTTCACCCCTCCACTTT.